These 17 T cell receptor beta chains were all obtained from the same sample, sequenced in a study of blood T cell repertoires in COVID-19. Measured with immunoSEQ multiplex PCR; TCRdb has only the in-frame clones, and not every one. The table includes approximately 170,000 clones, 70% to 90% detected once. Sequencing was carried out using PBMCs or T cells enriched from blood (not recorded which). These receptor sequences come from a woman between 50 and 59 years old who had recovered from COVID-19.

This clone was recorded once. The CDR3 DNA follows: TGTGCCAGCAGCCTCAGGACACCCGCGAACACCGGGGAGCTGTTTTTT. This gives the protein CASSLRTPANTGELFF. The chain carries TRBV14 and TRBJ2-2; a possible D gene is TRBD1 (5 bases). The V end lost 4 bases, the J end lost 0 bases, and 12 bases lay between the germline ends. Germline V CDR1 and CDR2: SGHDN, FVKESK. The length of the CDR3 is 16 residues. The complete variable domain, with remaining parts taken from reference TRBV14 and TRBJ2-2, reads EAGVTQFPSHSVIEKGQTVTLRCDPISGHDNLYWYRRVMGKEIKFLLHFVKESKQDESGMPNNRFLAERTGGTYSTLKVQPAELEDSGVYFCASSLRTPANTGELFFGEGSRLTVL.

The chain recombines TRBV7-9 with TRBJ2-7, with D possibly TRBD2 on 6 matching bases. The CDR3 totals 14 residues. V lost 2 bases and J lost 4, with 12 bases in between. Per the germline V gene, CDR1 is SEHNR and CDR2 is FQNEAQ (reference sequence). CDR3 nucleotides: TGTGCCAGCAGCTTATCCACAGGACTATACGAGCAGTACGTC. This gives the protein CASSLSTGLYEQYV.

The chain links TRBV30 to TRBJ2-7; the match to TRBD2 covers 15 bases. Per the germline V gene, CDR1 is GTSNPN and CDR2 is SVGIG (reference sequence). Losses at the gene ends were 2 bases for V and 8 bases for J; bases not matched to a gene: 7. The CDR3 is made up of 15 amino acids. Written as DNA, the CDR3 is TGTGCCTGGAGTTCTAAGGGACTAGCGGGGGGTCAGCAGTACGTC. It encodes CAWSSKGLAGGQQYV.

A few counts support this clone. The chain uses TRBV2 and TRBJ1-4; 10 nucleotides match TRBD1. The CDR3 is made up of 14 amino acids. V gave up 4 bases and J gave up 6 bases; unmatched junction bases: 2. The germline V gene encodes CDR1 SNHLY and CDR2 FYNNEI. Here the CDR3 reads CASSGTGGDEKLFF. The CDR3 DNA is TGTGCCAGCAGTGGGACAGGGGGGGATGAAAAACTGTTTTTT.

This chain links TRBV2 with TRBJ1-6, with 8 bases matching TRBD1. CDR3 size: 13 residues. V lost 6 bases and J lost 14; bases outside the gene matches: 9. Germline loops: CDR1 SNHLY, CDR2 FYNNEI. The CDR3 DNA is TGTGCCAGCAGACCCGGACAGGGTAATACCCTCCACTTT. Residues: CASRPGQGNTLHF.

The chain has TRBV21-1 and TRBJ1-5; no check of the table's D call, TRBD1, against the DNA was made. TRBV21-1 is reported as a pseudogene. This CDR3 is 16 amino acids long. The CDR3 region is CASSRDRLYSNQPQHF. The CDR3 bases are TGTGCCAGCAGCAGGGACAGGCTCTATAGCAATCAGCCCCAGCATTTT.

CDR3 protein: CASSTPTVNSPLHF. The CDR3 region has the DNA TGCGCCAGCAGCACCCCGACAGTTAATTCACCCCTCCACTTT. The chain links TRBV5-1 to TRBJ1-6; D perhaps matches TRBD1 (5 bases). The CDR3 has 14 amino acids. Germline V gene lookup returns CDR1 SGHRS and CDR2 YFSETQ. The V and J ends lost 4 bases and 6 bases respectively, with 11 bases between them.

The CDR3: CASSQDPPGGDEKLFF. In DNA form, the CDR3 reads TGTGCCAGCAGCCAAGATCCCCCGGGCGGGGATGAAAAACTGTTTTTT. V usage is TRBV3-1 (or the pseudogene TRBV3-2) and J usage is TRBJ1-4; the D is unclear. Germline values: CDR1 LGHDT, CDR2 YNNKEL (reference sequence). The CDR3 loop spans 16 amino acids. V was clipped by 0 bases and J by 6 bases, with 14 bases between them.

The chain uses TRBV5-6 and TRBJ2-7; D perhaps matches TRBD1 (5 bases). The germline gives CDR1 SGHDT, CDR2 YYEEEE. The CDR3 consists of 12 residues. With 2 bases removed from V and 13 bases from J, the gap between germline ends came to 16 bases. The CDR3 spells CASSFWAGPCYV. The CDR3 nucleotides read TGTGCCAGCAGCTTTTGGGCAGGGCCATGTTACGTC.

V and J are TRBV19 and TRBJ1-5; D is possibly TRBD1 (6 bases). Trimming took 1 base from V and 7 from J, leaving 17 bases between them. The germline V gene has CDR1 LNHDA and CDR2 SQIVND (reference sequence). The length of the CDR3 is 16 residues. CDR3 sequence: CASSIAGRGRGQPQHF. CDR3 DNA sequence: TGTGCCAGTAGTATAGCGGGCAGGGGTAGGGGCCAGCCCCAGCATTTT.

This clone was seen once. The chain recombines TRBV7-2 with TRBJ2-1, with 10 bases lining up with TRBD1. Trimming took 4 bases from V and 4 from J; bases not matched to a gene: 10. Germline lookup yields CDR1 SGHTA and CDR2 FQGNSA. CDR3 length equals 17 residues. The CDR3 sequence is CASSSPPGTGAYNEQFF. The CDR3 DNA reads as TGTGCCAGCAGCTCCCCCCCCGGGACAGGGGCTTACAATGAGCAGTTCTTC.

This clone was detected once. The gene calls are TRBV24-1 and TRBJ1-4, with a weak D call TRBD1 (6 bases). The CDR3 is made up of 15 amino acids. Germline V gene sequence: CDR1 KGHDR, CDR2 SFDVKD. Trimming took off 2 bases at V and 6 bases at J, with 12 bases between the two ends. The chain's CDR3 is CATSDSRGRDEKLFF. In DNA, the CDR3 is TGTGCCACCAGTGATTCTAGGGGGAGGGATGAAAAACTGTTTTTT.

The CDR3 DNA reads as TGTGCCAGCTCAAGACCACAGGCGGAGACCCAGTACTTC. This sequence encodes CASSRPQAETQYF. V usage is TRBV18 and J usage is TRBJ2-5; a possible D gene is TRBD1 (5 bases). The CDR3 has 13 residues. Germline V lookup: CDR1 KGHSH, CDR2 LQKENI. The V gene lost 5 bases and the J gene lost 5 bases, with 12 bases spanning the gap.

The chain links TRBV11-3 to TRBJ1-2; no clear D. This CDR3 is 14 amino acids long. Trimming took off 2 bases at V and 8 bases at J, with 15 bases between the two ends. Germline CDR1 is SGHNT and CDR2 is YENEEA. CDR3 sequence (DNA): TGTGCCAGCAGCTTAAACGCTCGAGGGCCCGGCTACACCTTC. Its translation: CASSLNARGPGYTF.

The chain carries TRBV2 and TRBJ2-1; possibly TRBD2 for D (6 bases). From germline, CDR1 is SNHLY and CDR2 FYNNEI. The CDR3 runs to 13 residues. V gave up 4 bases and J gave up 6 bases, with 10 bases separating them. The CDR3 is CASSGWTTNEQFF. DNA of the CDR3: TGTGCCAGCAGTGGATGGACTACCAATGAGCAGTTCTTC.

V is TRBV19 and J is TRBJ2-2; 10 positions match TRBD1. V shed 2 bases, J shed 6 bases, and the junction held 3 bases outside the gene matches. There are 15 residues in the CDR3. CDR1 LNHDA and CDR2 SQIVND come from the germline V gene (reference sequence). CDR3 sequence reads: CASSIRQGAAGELFF. CDR3 bases: TGTGCCAGTAGTATAAGACAGGGGGCAGCCGGGGAGCTGTTTTTT.

The chain carries TRBV19 and TRBJ2-1, with TRBD2 matching over 13 bases. This CDR3 has 16 residues. V shed 5 bases, J shed 4 bases, and the junction held 5 bases outside the gene matches. CDR1 is LNHDA, CDR2 SQIVND, per germline (reference sequence). The CDR3 protein is CASSLGLAGVYNEQFF. CDR3 in DNA: TGTGCCAGTAGTCTCGGACTAGCGGGAGTGTACAATGAGCAGTTCTTC.